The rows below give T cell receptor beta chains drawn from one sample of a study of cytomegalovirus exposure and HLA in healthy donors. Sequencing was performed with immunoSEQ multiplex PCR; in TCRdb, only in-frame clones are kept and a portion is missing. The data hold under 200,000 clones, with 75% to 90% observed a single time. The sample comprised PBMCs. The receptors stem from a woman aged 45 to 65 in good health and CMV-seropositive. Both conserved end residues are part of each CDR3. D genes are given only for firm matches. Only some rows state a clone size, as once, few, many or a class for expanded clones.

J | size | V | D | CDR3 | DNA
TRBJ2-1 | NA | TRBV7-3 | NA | CASSRDLARYNEQFF | TGTGCCAGCAGCAGGGACTTAGCGAGGTACAATGAGCAGTTCTTC
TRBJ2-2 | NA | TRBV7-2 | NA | CASSLGGVRSRTGELFF | TGTGCCAGCAGCTTAGGGGGGGTCCGGTCTCGCACCGGGGAGCTGTTTTTT
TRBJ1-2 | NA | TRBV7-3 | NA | CASSSQARDYGYTF | TGTGCCAGCAGCTCCCAGGCCAGGGACTATGGCTACACCTTC
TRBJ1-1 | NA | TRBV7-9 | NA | CASSLHQTEAFF | TGTGCCAGCAGCTTACATCAGACTGAAGCTTTCTTT
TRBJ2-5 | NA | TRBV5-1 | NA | CASSLEGSRAGETQYF | TGCGCCAGCAGCTTGGAAGGGAGTAGGGCGGGGGAGACCCAGTACTTC
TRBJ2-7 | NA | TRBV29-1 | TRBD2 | CSARGGVTYEQYF | TGCAGCGCTCGGGGAGGGGTCACCTACGAGCAGTACTTC
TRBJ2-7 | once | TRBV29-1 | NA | CSVQATVYEQYF | TGCAGCGTCCAAGCGACAGTCTACGAGCAGTACTTC
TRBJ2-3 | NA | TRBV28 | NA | CASSKMGRHTDTQYF | TGTGCCAGCAGTAAAATGGGCCGGCACACAGATACGCAGTATTTT
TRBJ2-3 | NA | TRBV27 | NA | CASSLSHREISDTQYF | TGTGCCAGCAGTTTATCCCACAGGGAAATCTCGGATACGCAGTATTTT
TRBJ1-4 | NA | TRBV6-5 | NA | CASSSGGGMGEKLFF | TGTGCCAGCAGTTCCGGGGGGGGGATGGGTGAAAAACTGTTTTTT
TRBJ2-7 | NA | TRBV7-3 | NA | CASSLKGGVLYEQYF | TGTGCCAGCAGCTTAAAAGGCGGAGTCCTCTACGAGCAGTACTTC
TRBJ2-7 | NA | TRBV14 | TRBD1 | CASSGHRGLVEQYF | TGTGCCAGCAGCGGCCACAGGGGGCTCGTCGAGCAGTACTTC
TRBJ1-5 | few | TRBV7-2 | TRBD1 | CASSPDRDQPQHF | TGTGCCAGCAGCCCGGACAGGGATCAGCCCCAGCATTTT
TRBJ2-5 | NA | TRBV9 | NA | CASSGTSGGGLETQYF | TGTGCCAGCAGCGGGACAAGCGGTGGGGGCCTGGAGACCCAGTACTTC
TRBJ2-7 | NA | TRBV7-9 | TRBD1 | CASSPEGDRAYEQYF | TGTGCCAGCAGCCCCGAGGGGGACAGGGCCTACGAGCAGTACTTC
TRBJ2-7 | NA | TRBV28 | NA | CASSFTLGARDEQYF | TGTGCCAGCAGTTTTACCCTGGGGGCGCGGGACGAGCAGTACTTC
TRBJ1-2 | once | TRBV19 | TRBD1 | CASGTGLFLYYTF | TGTGCCAGTGGGACAGGGTTATTCCTATACTACACCTTC
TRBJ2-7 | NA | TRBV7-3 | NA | CASSLTGGGAVQYF | TGTGCCAGCAGCTTAACTGGTGGGGGGGCAGTGCAGTACTTC
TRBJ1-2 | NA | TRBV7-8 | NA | CASSLYEANYGYTF | TGTGCCAGCAGCTTATACGAAGCAAACTATGGCTACACCTTC
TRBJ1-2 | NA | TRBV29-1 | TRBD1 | CSVGGTETNYGYTF | TGCAGCGTGGGCGGGACAGAAACTAACTATGGCTACACCTTC
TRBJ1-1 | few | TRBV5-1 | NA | CASSLAYGGRHTEAFF | TGCGCCAGCAGCTTGGCTTACGGGGGAAGGCACACTGAAGCTTTCTTT
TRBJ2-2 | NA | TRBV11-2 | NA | CATRPETGELFF | TGTGCCACCCGCCCTGAGACCGGGGAGCTGTTTTTT
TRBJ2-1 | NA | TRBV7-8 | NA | CASSLRLPESSYNEQFF | TGTGCCAGCAGCTTACGGTTACCGGAGAGCTCCTACAATGAGCAGTTCTTC
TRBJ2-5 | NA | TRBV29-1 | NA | CSIEVFTEETQYF | TGCAGCATTGAGGTTTTTACAGAAGAGACCCAGTACTTC
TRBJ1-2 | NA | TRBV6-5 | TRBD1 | CASSNDRGYGYTF | TGTGCCAGCAGTAACGACAGGGGCTATGGCTACACCTTC
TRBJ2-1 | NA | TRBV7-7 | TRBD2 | CASSQNGGAVNEQFF | TGTGCTAGCAGCCAAAACGGGGGGGCTGTGAATGAGCAGTTCTTC
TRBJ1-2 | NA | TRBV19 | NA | CASSRLGPDGYTF | TGTGCCAGCAGTAGGTTGGGGCCGGATGGCTACACCTTC
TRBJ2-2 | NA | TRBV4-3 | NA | CASSQDGVGGRELFF | TGCGCCAGCAGCCAAGATGGGGTGGGCGGGAGGGAGCTGTTTTTT
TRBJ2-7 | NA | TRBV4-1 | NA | CASSQEAGYYEQYF | TGCGCCAGCAGCCAAGAGGCAGGGTACTACGAGCAGTACTTC
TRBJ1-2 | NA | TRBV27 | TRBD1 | CASSAYGQGDGYTF | TGTGCCAGCAGTGCCTACGGACAGGGGGATGGCTACACCTTC
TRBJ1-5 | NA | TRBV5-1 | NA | CASSPGGESGPQHF | TGCGCCAGCAGCCCGGGGGGGGAATCAGGGCCCCAGCATTTT
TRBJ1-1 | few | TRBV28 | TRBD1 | CASSDLLGQMNTEAFF | TGTGCCAGCAGTGACCTTCTGGGACAGATGAACACTGAAGCTTTCTTT
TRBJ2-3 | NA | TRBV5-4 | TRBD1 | CASSSQGPGTQYF | TGTGCCAGCAGCTCACAGGGGCCAGGTACGCAGTATTTT
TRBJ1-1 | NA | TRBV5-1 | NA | CASSPTVLMGDTEAFF | TGCGCCAGCAGCCCGACCGTCCTTATGGGAGACACTGAAGCTTTCTTT
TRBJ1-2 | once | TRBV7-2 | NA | CAEQLSGAGWNYGYTF | TGTGCTGAGCAACTGTCAGGGGCTGGATGGAACTATGGCTACACCTTC
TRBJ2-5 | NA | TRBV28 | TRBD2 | CASSFVSPSGSRETQYF | TGTGCCAGCAGTTTCGTAAGCCCTAGCGGGAGTAGAGAGACCCAGTACTTC
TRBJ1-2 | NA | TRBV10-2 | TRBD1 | CASSRSAGTGGNGYTF | TGCGCCAGCAGTCGATCGGCCGGGACAGGGGGAAATGGCTACACCTTC
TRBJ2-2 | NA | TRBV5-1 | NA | CASSLGSQGNGELFF | TGCGCCAGCAGCTTGGGTTCCCAGGGGAACGGGGAGCTGTTTTTT
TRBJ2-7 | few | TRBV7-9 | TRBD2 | CSSSLAVAGGLSEDEQYF | TGTTCCAGCAGCTTAGCGGTTGCGGGGGGGTTGTCGGAGGACGAGCAGTACTTC
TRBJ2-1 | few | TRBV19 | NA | CASRLLNEQFF | TGTGCCAGTAGATTGTTAAATGAGCAGTTCTTC
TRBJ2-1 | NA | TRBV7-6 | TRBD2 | CASSLARTSRLHEQFF | TGTGCCAGCAGCTTAGCCCGGACTAGCCGGCTTCATGAGCAGTTCTTC
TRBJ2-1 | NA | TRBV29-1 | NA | CSVGREVDGQFF | TGCAGCGTTGGTAGGGAGGTCGATGGGCAGTTCTTC
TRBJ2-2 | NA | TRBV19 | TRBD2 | CASTQTRLAGGWNTGELFF | TGTGCCAGTACCCAAACCCGACTAGCGGGGGGCTGGAACACCGGGGAGCTGTTTTTT
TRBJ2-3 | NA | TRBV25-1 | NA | CASSGSLDTQYF | TGTGCCAGCAGTGGGAGTTTAGATACGCAGTATTTT
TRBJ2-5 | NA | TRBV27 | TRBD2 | CASSWTRGETQYF | TGTGCCAGCAGTTGGACTAGAGGGGAGACCCAGTACTTC
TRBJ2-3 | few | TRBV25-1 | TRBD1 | CASSEVGRGQEDTQYF | TGTGCCAGCAGTGAGGTGGGGCGGGGACAGGAGGATACGCAGTATTTT
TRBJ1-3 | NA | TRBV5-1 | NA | CASSLSPTPGNTIYF | TGCGCCAGCAGCTTGTCGCCAACACCGGGAAACACCATATATTTT
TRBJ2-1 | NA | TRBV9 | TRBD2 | CASSVSSGGTPNEQFF | TGTGCCAGCAGCGTATCGAGCGGGGGGACCCCCAATGAGCAGTTCTTC
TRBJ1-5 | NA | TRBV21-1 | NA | CASSGGEGQVSNQPQHF | TGTGCCAGCAGCGGAGGGGAGGGACAGGTTAGCAATCAGCCCCAGCATTTT
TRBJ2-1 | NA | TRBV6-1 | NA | CASKSAGNRYNEQFF | TGTGCCAGCAAGTCGGCGGGAAATCGTTACAATGAGCAGTTCTTC
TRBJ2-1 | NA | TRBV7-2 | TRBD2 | CASSLRPSGGSWPYNEQFF | TGTGCCAGCAGCTTACGGCCTAGCGGGGGGTCTTGGCCCTACAATGAGCAGTTCTTC